A single sample is the source of the 15 T cell receptor beta chains below, sequenced in a study of cytomegalovirus exposure and HLA in healthy donors. A multiplex PCR was run with 60 Vbeta primers and 13 Jbeta primers. The table came from immunoSEQ multiplex PCR; TCRdb's copy has only in-frame clones and leaves some out. The sample holds approximately 210,000 clones, about 85% seen once. Sequencing was carried out using PBMCs. The receptors were sampled from a woman aged 50 to 65 in good health and CMV-seropositive.

This clone was picked up one time. The V and J genes are TRBV18 and TRBJ1-5; 7 bases line up with TRBD1. The junction had 6 bases not matched to a gene; V was cut back by 8 bases and J by 2 bases. CDR1 KGHSH and CDR2 LQKENI come from the germline V gene. The CDR3 sequence is 14 residues long. The CDR3 loop reads CASTQGQGNQPQHF. Written as DNA, the CDR3 is TGTGCCAGCACACAGGGGCAGGGCAATCAGCCCCAGCATTTT.

The table lists this clone with a count of one. J is TRBJ2-3 and V is TRBV27; possibly TRBD2 for D (5 bases). CDR1 MNHEY and CDR2 SMNVEV come from the germline V gene (reference sequence). V was cut by 3 bases and J by 1 base, with 14 bases left in between. The CDR3 is 16 amino acids. The CDR3 reads CASSFGISGRTDTQYF. CDR3 DNA: TGTGCCAGCAGTTTTGGGATCAGCGGTCGCACAGATACGCAGTATTTT.

The chain employs TRBV7-9 and TRBJ2-5; 7 positions agree with TRBD1. This CDR3 is 15 amino acids long. The V gene end was trimmed by 2 bases and the J gene end by 4 bases; junction bases not matched to a gene: 7. The germline CDR1 and CDR2 sequences are SEHNR and FQNEAQ (reference sequence). The CDR3 reads CASSLIEGGAETQYF. The CDR3 bases are TGTGCCAGCAGCTTAATTGAAGGGGGCGCAGAGACCCAGTACTTC.

This chain uses TRBV7-2 with TRBJ2-7, with TRBD2 matching over 13 bases. V shed 5 bases, J shed 1 base, and the junction held 5 bases outside the gene matches. CDR1 is SGHTA, CDR2 FQGNSA, per germline. This CDR3 comprises 16 residues. This CDR3 is CASSLGLAGNSYEQYF. DNA of the CDR3: TGTGCCAGCAGCCTGGGACTAGCGGGGAATTCCTACGAGCAGTACTTC.

The chain uses TRBV5-4 and TRBJ2-1, with 11 nucleotides matching TRBD2. The J segment lost 5 bases and the V segment lost 4 bases, leaving 8 bases of the junction unmatched. The CDR3 loop spans 16 amino acids. Germline-derived CDR1 and CDR2 are SGHNT and YYREEE (reference sequence). The CDR3 loop is CASSRPGTSGDNEQFF. The CDR3, as DNA: TGTGCCAGCAGCCGTCCCGGGACTAGCGGAGACAATGAGCAGTTCTTC.

V usage is TRBV7-3 and J usage is TRBJ2-7, with 9 bases lining up with TRBD1. Germline-derived CDR1 and CDR2 are SGHTA and FQGTGA. The CDR3 contains 15 residues. The V and J ends lost 0 bases and 8 bases, in that order; junction bases with no gene match: 8. Here the CDR3 DNA reads TGTGCCAGCAGCTTAACCGGGACAGGGAGGTATCAGCAGTACTTC. It translates to CASSLTGTGRYQQYF. Supplemented by reference TRBV7-3 and TRBJ2-7, the full variable domain reads GAGVSQTPSNKVTEKGKYVELRCDPISGHTALYWYRQSLGQGPEFLIYFQGTGAADDSGLPNDRFFAVRPEGSVSTLKIQRTERGDSAVYLCASSLTGTGRYQQYFGPGTRLTVT.

This chain links TRBV30 with TRBJ2-3, with 7 bases fitting TRBD2. This CDR3 has 14 residues. Germline V CDR1 and CDR2: GTSNPN, SVGIG (reference sequence). Losses at the gene ends were 3 bases for V and 1 base for J; bases not matched to a gene: 4. This CDR3 is CAWRLSGGTDTQYF. The CDR3 DNA follows: TGTGCCTGGAGATTAAGCGGGGGCACAGATACGCAGTATTTT.

This sequence joins TRBV11-2 and TRBJ2-1, with unresolved D. There are 13 residues in the CDR3. Trimming pared 8 bases from V and 1 base from J, leaving 9 bases between. Germline CDR1 and CDR2: SGHAT and FQNNGV. The DNA for the CDR3 is TGTGCCAGCCAAGCGAGTTCCTACAATGAGCAGTTCTTC. Protein: CASQASSYNEQFF.

This sequence joins TRBV6-5 and TRBJ1-6, with D unresolved. This CDR3 contains 15 residues. The V and J ends lost 0 bases and 7 bases respectively, with 10 bases between them. Germline V CDR1 and CDR2: MNHEY, SVGAGI. CDR3 bases: TGTGCCAGCAGTTACTCGAGGACGGGGAATTCACCCCTCCACTTT. Its translation is CASSYSRTGNSPLHF.

V is TRBV2 and J is TRBJ1-1, with TRBD1 as a possible D gene (5 bases). The length of the CDR3 is 14 residues. V lost 3 bases, J lost 4 bases, and 12 bases lay in between. The germline V gene has CDR1 SNHLY and CDR2 FYNNEI. The chain's CDR3 is CASSEGGSGTEAFF. CDR3 in DNA: TGTGCCAGCAGTGAGGGGGGGTCCGGCACTGAAGCTTTCTTT.

This clone has only a few counts. This sequence joins TRBV19 and TRBJ1-1; D remains unclear. Germline V lookup: CDR1 LNHDA, CDR2 SQIVND (reference sequence). CDR3 length: 13 amino acids. Trimming pared 3 bases from V and 3 bases from J, leaving 8 bases between. The CDR3 spells CASSITGYTEAFF. CDR3 nucleotides: TGTGCCAGTAGTATTACGGGGTACACTGAAGCTTTCTTT.

The J gene is TRBJ2-2, the V gene TRBV7-7; D uncertain. Trimming took 5 bases from V and 3 from J, leaving 10 bases between them. This CDR3 region has 14 residues. Germline CDR1 reads SSHAT; CDR2 reads FNYEAQ (reference sequence). For the CDR3, the DNA is TGTGCCAGCAGCCTCGACTGGGACACCGGGGAGCTGTTTTTT. Protein sequence: CASSLDWDTGELFF.

The J gene is TRBJ2-3, the V gene TRBV4-3; no reliable D call. Trimming left V 5 bases short and J 5 bases short, with 14 bases between. Germline V gene sequence: CDR1 LGHNA, CDR2 YSLEER. This CDR3 has 14 amino acids. The CDR3 bases are TGCGCCAGCAGCGCCAACGCGGTTGTAGATACGCAGTATTTT. It yields the protein CASSANAVVDTQYF.

The CDR3 DNA reads TGTGCCAGCAGCTTGGGCGAAGAGGGTGGCTACACCTTC. Residues: CASSLGEEGGYTF. The gene calls are TRBV5-4 and TRBJ1-2; D uncertain. CDR1 is SGHNT and CDR2 is YYREEE in the germline V gene (reference sequence). The CDR3 spans 13 residues. The V end was cut by 0 bases, the J end by 7 bases, with 10 bases between.

The chain uses TRBV27 and TRBJ1-2, with TRBD1 as a possible D gene (5 bases). V lost 5 bases and J lost 3, with 13 bases in between. The CDR3 extends over 14 amino acids. Germline V lookup: CDR1 MNHEY, CDR2 SMNVEV (reference sequence). CDR3 in amino acids: CASSAGFPDYGYTF. CDR3 nucleotide sequence: TGTGCCAGCAGTGCAGGGTTTCCCGACTATGGCTACACCTTC.